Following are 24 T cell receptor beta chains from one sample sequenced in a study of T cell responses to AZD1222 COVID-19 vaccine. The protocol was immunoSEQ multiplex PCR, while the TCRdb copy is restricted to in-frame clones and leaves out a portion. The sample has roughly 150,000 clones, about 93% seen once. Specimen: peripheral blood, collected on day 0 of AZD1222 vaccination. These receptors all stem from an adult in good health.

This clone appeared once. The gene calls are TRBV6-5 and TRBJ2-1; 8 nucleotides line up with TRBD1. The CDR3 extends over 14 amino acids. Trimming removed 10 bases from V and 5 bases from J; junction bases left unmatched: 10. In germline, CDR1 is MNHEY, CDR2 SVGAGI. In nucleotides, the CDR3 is TGTGCCATCCTGGACAGGGCCTTTCACAATGAGCAGTTCTTC. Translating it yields CAILDRAFHNEQFF.

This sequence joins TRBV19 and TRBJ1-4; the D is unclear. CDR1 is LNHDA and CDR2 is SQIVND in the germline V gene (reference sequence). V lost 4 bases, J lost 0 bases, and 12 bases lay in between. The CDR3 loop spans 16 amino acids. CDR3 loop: CASSTPDGATNEKLFF. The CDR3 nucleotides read TGTGCCAGTAGTACCCCGGACGGGGCAACTAATGAAAAACTGTTTTTT.

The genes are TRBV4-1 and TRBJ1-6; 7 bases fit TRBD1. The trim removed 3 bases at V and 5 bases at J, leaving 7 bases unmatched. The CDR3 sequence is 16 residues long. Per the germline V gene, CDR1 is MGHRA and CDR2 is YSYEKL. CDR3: CASSHRQGADNSPLHF. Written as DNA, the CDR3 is TGCGCCAGCAGCCACCGACAGGGCGCCGATAATTCACCCCTCCACTTT.

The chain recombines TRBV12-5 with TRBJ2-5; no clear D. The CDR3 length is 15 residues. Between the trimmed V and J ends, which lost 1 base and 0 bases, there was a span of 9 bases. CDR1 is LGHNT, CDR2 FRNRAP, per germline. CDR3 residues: CASGLGLQYQETQYF. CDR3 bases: TGTGCTAGTGGTTTGGGTCTCCAGTACCAAGAGACCCAGTACTTC.

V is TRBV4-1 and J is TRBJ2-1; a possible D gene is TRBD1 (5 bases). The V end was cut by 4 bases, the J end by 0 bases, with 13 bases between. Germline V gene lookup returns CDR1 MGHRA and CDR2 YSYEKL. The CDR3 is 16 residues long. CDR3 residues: CASSRQFVSSYNEQFF. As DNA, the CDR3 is TGCGCCAGCAGCCGACAGTTTGTTAGCTCCTACAATGAGCAGTTCTTC.

The CDR3 loop reads CSVATGTGYGYTF. CDR3 coding DNA: TGCAGCGTCGCGACCGGGACAGGTTATGGCTACACCTTC. The chain uses TRBV29-1 and TRBJ1-2, with 8 bases aligning to TRBD1. J was trimmed by 5 bases and V by 6 bases; bases with no gene match: 8. The CDR3 is 13 residues long. Per the germline V gene, CDR1 is SQVTM and CDR2 is ANQGSEA.

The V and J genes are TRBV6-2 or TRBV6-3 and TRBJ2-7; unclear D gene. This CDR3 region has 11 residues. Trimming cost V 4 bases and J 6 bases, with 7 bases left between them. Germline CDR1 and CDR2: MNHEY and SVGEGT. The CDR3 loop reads CASSFTSEQYF. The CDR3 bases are TGTGCCAGCAGTTTCACATCCGAGCAGTACTTC.

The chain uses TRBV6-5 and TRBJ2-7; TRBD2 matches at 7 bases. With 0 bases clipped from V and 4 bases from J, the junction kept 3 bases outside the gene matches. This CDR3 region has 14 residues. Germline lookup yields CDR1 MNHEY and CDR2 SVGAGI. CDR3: CASSYSGGGYEQYF. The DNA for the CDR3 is TGTGCCAGCAGTTACTCGGGGGGAGGGTACGAGCAGTACTTC.

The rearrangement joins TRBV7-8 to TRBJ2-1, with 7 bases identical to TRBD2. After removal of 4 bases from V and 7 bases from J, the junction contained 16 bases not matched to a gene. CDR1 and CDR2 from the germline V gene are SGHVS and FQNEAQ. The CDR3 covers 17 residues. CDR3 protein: CASSYQVGGPSGNEQFF. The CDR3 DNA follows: TGTGCCAGCAGCTACCAGGTGGGAGGGCCGTCAGGGAATGAGCAGTTCTTC.

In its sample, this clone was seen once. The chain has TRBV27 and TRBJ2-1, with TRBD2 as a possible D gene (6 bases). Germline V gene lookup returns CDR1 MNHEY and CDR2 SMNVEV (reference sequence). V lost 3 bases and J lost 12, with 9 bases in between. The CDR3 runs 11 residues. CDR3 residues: CASSFGLSQFF. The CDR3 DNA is TGTGCCAGCAGTTTTGGACTATCGCAGTTCTTC.

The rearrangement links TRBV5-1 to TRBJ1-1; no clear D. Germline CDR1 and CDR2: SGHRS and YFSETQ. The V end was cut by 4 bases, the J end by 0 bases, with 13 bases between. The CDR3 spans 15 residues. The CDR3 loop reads CASSGGPLMNTEAFF. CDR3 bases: TGCGCCAGCAGCGGAGGGCCTCTCATGAACACTGAAGCTTTCTTT.

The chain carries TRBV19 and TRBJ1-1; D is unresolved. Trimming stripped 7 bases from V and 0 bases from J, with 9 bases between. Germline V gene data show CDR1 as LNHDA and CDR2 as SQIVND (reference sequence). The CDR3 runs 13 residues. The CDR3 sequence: CASKVLMNTEAFF. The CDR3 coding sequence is TGTGCCAGTAAGGTCCTTATGAACACTGAAGCTTTCTTT.

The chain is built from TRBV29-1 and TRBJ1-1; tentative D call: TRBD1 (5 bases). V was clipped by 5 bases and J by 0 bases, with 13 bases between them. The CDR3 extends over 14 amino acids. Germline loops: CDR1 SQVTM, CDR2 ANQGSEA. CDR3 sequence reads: CSVLAGPMNTEAFF. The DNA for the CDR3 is TGCAGCGTTCTGGCAGGGCCGATGAACACTGAAGCTTTCTTT.

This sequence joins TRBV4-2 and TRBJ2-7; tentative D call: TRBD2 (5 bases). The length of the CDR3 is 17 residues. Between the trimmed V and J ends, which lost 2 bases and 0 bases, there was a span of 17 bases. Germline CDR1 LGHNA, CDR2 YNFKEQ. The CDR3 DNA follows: TGTGCCAGCAGCCAACTAACCGCGGGCAGGAGCTCCTACGAGCAGTACTTC. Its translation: CASSQLTAGRSSYEQYF.

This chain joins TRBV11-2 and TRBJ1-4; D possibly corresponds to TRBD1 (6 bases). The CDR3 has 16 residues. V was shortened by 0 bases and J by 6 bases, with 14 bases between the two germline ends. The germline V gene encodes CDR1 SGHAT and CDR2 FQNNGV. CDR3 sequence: CASSLDLGALDEKLFF. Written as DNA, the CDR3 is TGTGCCAGCAGCTTAGATTTGGGGGCGCTGGATGAAAAACTGTTTTTT. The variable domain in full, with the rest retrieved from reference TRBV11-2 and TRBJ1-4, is EAGVAQSPRYKIIEKRQSVAFWCNPISGHATLYWYQQILGQGPKLLIQFQNNGVVDDSQLPKDRFSAERLKGVDSTLKIQPAKLEDSAVYLCASSLDLGALDEKLFFGSGTQLSVL.

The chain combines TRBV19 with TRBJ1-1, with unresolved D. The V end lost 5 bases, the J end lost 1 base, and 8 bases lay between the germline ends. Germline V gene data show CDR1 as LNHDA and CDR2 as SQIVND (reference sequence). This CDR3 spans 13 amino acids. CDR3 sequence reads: CASSLMENTEAFF. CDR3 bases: TGTGCCAGTAGTTTGATGGAGAACACTGAAGCTTTCTTT.

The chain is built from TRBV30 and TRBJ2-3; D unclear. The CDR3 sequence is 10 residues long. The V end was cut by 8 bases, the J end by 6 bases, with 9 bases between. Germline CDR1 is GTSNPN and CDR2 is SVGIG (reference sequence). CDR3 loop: CAVRLDTQYF. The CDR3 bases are TGTGCCGTTCGGTTGGATACGCAGTATTTT.

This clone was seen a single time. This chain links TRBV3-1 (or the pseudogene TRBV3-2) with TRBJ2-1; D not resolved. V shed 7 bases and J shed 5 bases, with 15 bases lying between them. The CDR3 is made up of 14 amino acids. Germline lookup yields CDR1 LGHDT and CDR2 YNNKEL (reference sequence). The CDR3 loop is CASKDTGYNNEQFF. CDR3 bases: TGTGCCAGCAAAGACACCGGCTACAACAATGAGCAGTTCTTC.

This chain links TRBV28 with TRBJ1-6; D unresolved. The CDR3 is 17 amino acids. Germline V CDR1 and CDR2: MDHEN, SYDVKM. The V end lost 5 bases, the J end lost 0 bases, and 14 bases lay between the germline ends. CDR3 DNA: TGTGCCAGCAGTCTGATCCTACAAAGCTCCTATAATTCACCCCTCCACTTT. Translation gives CASSLILQSSYNSPLHF.

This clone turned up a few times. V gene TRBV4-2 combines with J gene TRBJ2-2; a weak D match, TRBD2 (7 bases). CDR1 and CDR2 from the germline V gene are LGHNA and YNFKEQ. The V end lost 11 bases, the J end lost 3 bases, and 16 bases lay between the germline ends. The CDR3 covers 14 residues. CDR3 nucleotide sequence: TGTGCCCGCCGGGGAGGGGGGGACACCGGGGAGCTGTTTTTT. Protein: CARRGGGDTGELFF.

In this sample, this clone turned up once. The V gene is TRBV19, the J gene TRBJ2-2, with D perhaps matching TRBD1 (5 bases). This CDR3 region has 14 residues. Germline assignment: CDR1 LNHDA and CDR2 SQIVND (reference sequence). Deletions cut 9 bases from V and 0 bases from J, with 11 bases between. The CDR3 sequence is CASRPTANTGELFF. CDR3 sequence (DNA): TGTGCCAGCAGACCGACAGCGAACACCGGGGAGCTGTTTTTT.

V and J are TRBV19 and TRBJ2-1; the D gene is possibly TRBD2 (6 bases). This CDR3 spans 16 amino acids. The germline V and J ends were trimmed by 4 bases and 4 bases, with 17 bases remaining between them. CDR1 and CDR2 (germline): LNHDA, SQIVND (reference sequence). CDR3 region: CASSSPPGRTYNEQFF. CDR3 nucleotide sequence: TGTGCCAGTAGTAGCCCCCCGGGGAGGACGTACAATGAGCAGTTCTTC.

CDR3 nucleotides: TGTGCCAGCTCGTCGGGGACCGGGGAGCTGTTTTTT. It yields the protein CASSSGTGELFF. The chain couples TRBV28 to TRBJ2-2, with D maybe TRBD2 (5 bases). The germline V gene encodes CDR1 MDHEN and CDR2 SYDVKM. The V end was cut by 8 bases, the J end by 5 bases, with 9 bases between. This CDR3 comprises 12 residues.

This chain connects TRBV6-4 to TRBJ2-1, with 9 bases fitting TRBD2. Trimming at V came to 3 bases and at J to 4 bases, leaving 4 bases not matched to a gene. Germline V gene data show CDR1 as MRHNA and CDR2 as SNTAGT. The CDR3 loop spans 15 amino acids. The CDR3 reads CASSERGGEYNEQFF. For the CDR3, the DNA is TGTGCCAGCAGTGAACGCGGGGGGGAATACAATGAGCAGTTCTTC.